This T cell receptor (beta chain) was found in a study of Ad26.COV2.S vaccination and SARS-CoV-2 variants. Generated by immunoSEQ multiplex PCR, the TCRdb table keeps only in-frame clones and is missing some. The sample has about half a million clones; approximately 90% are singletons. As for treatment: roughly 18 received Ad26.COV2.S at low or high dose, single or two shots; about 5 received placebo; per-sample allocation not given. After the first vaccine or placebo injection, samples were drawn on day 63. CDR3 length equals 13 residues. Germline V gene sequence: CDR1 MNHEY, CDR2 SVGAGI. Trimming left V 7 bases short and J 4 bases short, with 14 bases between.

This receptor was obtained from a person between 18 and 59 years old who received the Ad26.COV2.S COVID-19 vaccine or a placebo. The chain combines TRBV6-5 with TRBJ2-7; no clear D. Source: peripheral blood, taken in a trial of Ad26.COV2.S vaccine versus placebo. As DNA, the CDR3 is TGTGCCAGCAAAGCAGGATTAATGTACGAGCAGTACTTC. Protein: CASKAGLMYEQYF.